The 19 T cell receptor beta chains listed next were all sequenced from one sample in a study of cytomegalovirus exposure and HLA in healthy donors. The PCR employed 60 Vbeta primers together with 13 Jbeta primers. The assay was immunoSEQ multiplex PCR, and TCRdb's table has in-frame clones only and misses some. The sample lists roughly 150,000 clones, over 70% seen once, with roughly 1.4% in the top ten. Sequencing was done on a sample of PBMCs. These receptor sequences come from a man in his fifties in good health and CMV-seropositive.

There are a few counts of this clone. V gene TRBV6-5 combines with J gene TRBJ1-2; D call uncertain. Trimming pared 2 bases from V and 5 bases from J, leaving 9 bases between. The germline V gene encodes CDR1 MNHEY and CDR2 SVGAGI. This CDR3 has 13 residues. The CDR3 DNA follows: TGTGCCAGCAGTTACACCGGAGATTATGGCTACACCTTC. It encodes CASSYTGDYGYTF.

This chain joins TRBV18 and TRBJ2-1; 9 bases are a match to TRBD2. J lost 8 bases, V lost 2 bases, and 4 bases had no gene match. CDR1 KGHSH and CDR2 LQKENI come from the germline V gene. The CDR3 consists of 14 residues. CDR3 sequence (DNA): TGTGCCAGCTCACCAGGCGGGGGGGCTTATGAGCAGTTCTTC. It codes for CASSPGGGAYEQFF. Complete variable domain (other parts from reference TRBV18 and TRBJ2-1): NAGVMQNPRHLVRRRGQEARLRCSPMKGHSHVYWYRQLPEEGLKFMVYLQKENIIDESGMPKERFSAEFPKEGPSILRIQQVVRGDSAAYFCASSPGGGAYEQFFGPGTRLTVL.

The V call is TRBV7-9, the J call TRBJ2-5; D possibly corresponds to TRBD2 (5 bases). Germline V gives CDR1 SEHNR, CDR2 FQNEAQ (reference sequence). Trimming removed 4 bases from V and 5 bases from J, with 20 bases in between. The CDR3 loop spans 16 amino acids. CDR3: CASSSPPQLDWETQYF. Here the CDR3 DNA reads TGTGCCAGCAGCTCCCCCCCTCAACTAGACTGGGAGACCCAGTACTTC. Filled out from reference TRBV7-9 and TRBJ2-5, the complete variable domain reads DTGVSQNPRHKITKRGQNVTFRCDPISEHNRLYWYRQTLGQGPEFLTYFQNEAQLEKSRLLSDRFSAERPKGSFSTLEIQRTEQGDSAMYLCASSSPPQLDWETQYFGPGTRLLVL.

J is TRBJ2-5 and V is TRBV9; TRBD2 matches at 8 bases. The CDR3 extends over 16 amino acids. In germline, CDR1 is SGDLS, CDR2 YYNGEE. The V segment lost 4 bases and the J segment 5 bases; nucleotides outside the gene matches: 13. The CDR3 nucleotides read TGTGCCAGCAGCCCACGTCCCGGGACTAGATCGGAGACCCAGTACTTC. Protein product: CASSPRPGTRSETQYF.

V usage is TRBV6-5 and J usage is TRBJ2-2; tentatively, D is TRBD2 (6 bases). V was cut by 4 bases and J by 1 base, with 13 bases left in between. CDR1 is MNHEY, CDR2 SVGAGI, per germline. This CDR3 contains 16 residues. The CDR3 protein is CASSSTGTLNTGELFF. The CDR3 nucleotides are TGTGCCAGCAGTTCCACCGGGACTTTGAACACCGGGGAGCTGTTTTTT.

The V gene is TRBV2, the J gene TRBJ2-5; 11 bases agree with TRBD1. The CDR3 loop spans 16 amino acids. Trimming at V came to 8 bases and at J to 3 bases, leaving 11 bases not matched to a gene. The V gene's germline CDR1 is SNHLY and CDR2 FYNNEI. Here the CDR3 DNA reads TGTGCCAGCTGGCGTCGAGGGACAGGGGGAGAAGAGACCCAGTACTTC. Translating it yields CASWRRGTGGEETQYF.

The V call is TRBV7-2, the J call TRBJ1-1, with no clear D. CDR1 is SGHTA and CDR2 is FQGNSA in the germline V gene. Trimming pared 5 bases from V and 0 bases from J, leaving 16 bases between. The CDR3 loop spans 16 amino acids. The CDR3 loop reads CASSPTVGSMNTEAFF. The CDR3 DNA follows: TGTGCCAGCAGCCCAACGGTGGGGAGTATGAACACTGAAGCTTTCTTT.

The chain employs TRBV9 and TRBJ1-4; weak D call: TRBD1 (6 bases). CDR3 length: 15 residues. V lost 0 bases to trimming and J lost 2 bases, with 8 bases between them. The germline gives CDR1 SGDLS, CDR2 YYNGEE. CDR3 sequence (DNA): TGTGCCAGCAGCGTAGATGGGGGCACTAATGAAAAACTGTTTTTT. Residues: CASSVDGGTNEKLFF.

V gene TRBV28 combines with J gene TRBJ2-5, with 8 bases lining up with TRBD1. The V segment lost 8 bases and the J segment 4 bases; nucleotides outside the gene matches: 3. Germline assignment: CDR1 MDHEN and CDR2 SYDVKM. This CDR3 spans 12 amino acids. The CDR3 spells CASRDRGETQYF. Written as DNA, the CDR3 is TGTGCCAGCCGTGACAGGGGAGAGACCCAGTACTTC. Drawing the rest from reference TRBV28 and TRBJ2-5, the complete variable domain is DVKVTQSSRYLVKRTGEKVFLECVQDMDHENMFWYRQDPGLGLRLIYFSYDVKMKEKGDIPEGYSVSREKKERFSLILESASTNQTSMYLCASRDRGETQYFGPGTRLLVL.

The chain combines TRBV28 with TRBJ1-5; a weak D match, TRBD1 (5 bases). V gave up 6 bases and J gave up 5 bases, with 11 bases separating them. The CDR3 extends over 13 amino acids. Per germline, CDR1 MDHEN and CDR2 SYDVKM. The CDR3 loop reads CASSPDRHQPQHF. The CDR3 region has the DNA TGTGCCAGCAGCCCCGACAGACATCAGCCCCAGCATTTT.

This chain uses TRBV5-4 with TRBJ1-2; unclear D gene. The germline V and J ends were trimmed by 6 bases and 5 bases, with 17 bases remaining between them. Germline V gene data show CDR1 as SGHNT and CDR2 as YYREEE (reference sequence). This CDR3 has 14 amino acids. In DNA, the CDR3 is TGTGCCAGCACCCCGGATTTAACGGGATATGGCTACACCTTC. Translation gives CASTPDLTGYGYTF. The full variable domain, its missing parts supplied by reference TRBV5-4 and TRBJ1-2, is ETGVTQSPTHLIKTRGQQVTLRCSSQSGHNTVSWYQQALGQGPQFIFQYYREEENGRGNFPPRFSGLQFPNYSSELNVNALELDDSALYLCASTPDLTGYGYTFGSGTRLTVV.

The chain uses TRBV18 and TRBJ1-5; the match to TRBD1 covers 8 bases. The germline V gene encodes CDR1 KGHSH and CDR2 LQKENI. With V trimmed by 2 bases and J by 6 bases, 3 bases remained unmatched. The CDR3 extends over 14 amino acids. CDR3 sequence reads: CASSPGTGVQPQHF. In nucleotides, the CDR3 is TGTGCCAGCTCACCAGGGACAGGAGTTCAGCCCCAGCATTTT.

This chain uses TRBV2 with TRBJ2-3; maybe TRBD2 (7 bases). Per germline, CDR1 SNHLY and CDR2 FYNNEI. The V end was cut by 8 bases, the J end by 2 bases, with 17 bases between. The CDR3 loop spans 15 amino acids. CDR3 in DNA: TGTGCCAGCGTTGGAGGGGGGGCCTCCACAGATACGCAGTATTTT. Amino acids: CASVGGGASTDTQYF. The full variable domain, with the rest looked up from reference TRBV2 and TRBJ2-3, is EPEVTQTPSHQVTQMGQEVILRCVPISNHLYFYWYRQILGQKVEFLVSFYNNEISEKSEIFDDQFSVERPDGSNFTLKIRSTKLEDSAMYFCASVGGGASTDTQYFGPGTRLTVL.

The V gene is TRBV5-1, the J gene TRBJ2-5; 7 bases are shared with TRBD1. The ends lost 0 bases at V and 3 bases at J; junction bases unmatched: 5. Germline CDR1 reads SGHRS; CDR2 reads YFSETQ. CDR3 length: 15 residues. CDR3: CASSLAPTGKETQYF. For the CDR3, the DNA is TGCGCCAGCAGCTTGGCCCCGACAGGGAAAGAGACCCAGTACTTC.

V is TRBV5-1 and J is TRBJ1-1; D is perhaps TRBD1 (5 bases). The V gene's germline CDR1 is SGHRS and CDR2 YFSETQ. The CDR3 totals 11 residues. The germline V and J ends were trimmed by 4 bases and 8 bases, with 9 bases remaining between them. The CDR3 DNA reads TGCGCCAGCAGCGATAGGGGCGAAGCTTTCTTT. Its translation is CASSDRGEAFF.

This clone occurred a few times. Other DNA sequences of this sample code for an identical CDR3. The chain combines TRBV2 with TRBJ1-6; TRBD1 is a possible D gene (6 bases). The V gene lost 3 bases and the J gene lost 5 bases, with 8 bases spanning the gap. The CDR3 is 14 residues long. Per the germline V gene, CDR1 is SNHLY and CDR2 is FYNNEI. The CDR3 DNA follows: TGTGCCAGCAGTGAGGCAGGGGATAATTCACCCCTCCACTTT. Protein: CASSEAGDNSPLHF.

This rearrangement joins TRBV7-2 to TRBJ2-5, with 7 bases that match TRBD1. The DNA matches TRBJ2-7 better at its end, which makes the J call doubtful. Germline CDR1 reads SGHTA; CDR2 reads FQGNSA. The CDR3 sequence is 16 residues long. The CDR3 region has the DNA TGTGCCAGCAGCTTAGGGATGGGTGGACAGGCCTACGAGCAGTACTTC. Its translation is CASSLGMGGQAYEQYF.

The rearrangement joins TRBV5-8 to TRBJ2-5; 8 bases agree with TRBD1. This CDR3 spans 13 amino acids. Germline V gene data show CDR1 as SGHTS and CDR2 as YDEGEE. Trimming took 5 bases from V and 5 from J; bases not matched to a gene: 5. CDR3 sequence reads: CASREDRVETQYF. The DNA of the CDR3 is TGTGCCAGCAGAGAGGACAGGGTGGAGACCCAGTACTTC.

The chain recombines TRBV4-1 with TRBJ1-5, with 9 nucleotides matching TRBD1. The ends lost 1 base at V and 3 bases at J; junction bases unmatched: 1. The germline gives CDR1 MGHRA, CDR2 YSYEKL. The CDR3 runs 15 residues. CDR3 in amino acids: CASSQGTGVNQPQHF. The DNA of the CDR3 is TGCGCCAGCAGCCAAGGGACAGGGGTCAATCAGCCCCAGCATTTT.